This passage covers 5 T cell receptor beta chains from one sample sequenced in a study of blood T cell repertoires in COVID-19. The data were produced by immunoSEQ multiplex PCR, yet TCRdb's version contains in-frame clones alone and is incomplete. This table holds about 69,000 clones, approximately 75% found once. The sample taken for sequencing was peripheral blood. All receptors derive from a human donor in a cohort sampled during active COVID-19.

The rearrangement joins TRBV6-2 or TRBV6-3 to TRBJ2-4, with 7 bases that match TRBD1. Germline assignment: CDR1 MNHEY and CDR2 SVGEGT. This CDR3 has 12 amino acids. V trimming: 5 bases; J trimming: 8 bases; junction bases outside the gene matches: 3. The CDR3 region has the DNA TGTGCCAGCAGTCGACAGGGATACATTCAGTACTTC. It encodes CASSRQGYIQYF.

V is TRBV10-1 and J is TRBJ2-5; D is unclear. Germline assignment: CDR1 WNHNN and CDR2 SYGVQD (reference sequence). V gave up 0 bases and J gave up 7 bases, with 6 bases separating them. The CDR3 loop spans 12 amino acids. CDR3 loop: CASSESTGTQYF. CDR3 DNA: TGCGCCAGCAGTGAGTCGACGGGGACCCAGTACTTC.

This chain links TRBV18 with TRBJ2-5; 11 nucleotides line up with TRBD1. J was trimmed by 4 bases and V by 2 bases; bases with no gene match: 3. Germline V gene sequence: CDR1 KGHSH, CDR2 LQKENI. This CDR3 spans 15 amino acids. The CDR3 DNA follows: TGTGCCAGCTCACCAGGGACAGGGGGAGGAGAGACCCAGTACTTC. The encoded protein is CASSPGTGGGETQYF.

This clone was recorded once. The V call is TRBV7-2, the J call TRBJ2-4, with 11 positions matching TRBD2. Trimming at V came to 5 bases and at J to 6 bases, leaving 9 bases not matched to a gene. The CDR3 covers 16 residues. CDR1 is SGHTA and CDR2 is FQGNSA in the germline V gene. The CDR3 bases are TGTGCCAGCAGCCCCCCCGGGACTAGCGGAAGAAACATTCAGTACTTC. It codes for CASSPPGTSGRNIQYF.

Only a few counts were recorded for this clone. The chain recombines TRBV7-9 with TRBJ2-6; possibly TRBD1 for D (5 bases). The CDR3 is made up of 16 amino acids. Germline CDR1 reads SEHNR; CDR2 reads FQNEAQ (reference sequence). V lost 5 bases, J lost 0 bases, and 11 bases lay in between. The CDR3 DNA sequence: TGTGCCAGCAGCCCATTGGACAACTCTGGGGCCAACGTCCTGACTTTC. The encoded protein is CASSPLDNSGANVLTF.